The text below deals with one TCR beta chain. The sample belongs to a study of shared clonotypes between healthy human individuals. Assay: immunoSEQ multiplex PCR; the TCRdb copy retains only in-frame clones and omits some. The sample contains over 1.5 million clones, nearly 99% of which appear only once. Germline CDR1 is SGHRS and CDR2 is YFSETQ. The CDR3 loop spans 14 amino acids. Trimming cost V 0 bases and J 5 bases, with 11 bases left between them. Specimen: naive CD4+ T cells sorted from blood. The subset was: CD45RA+ positively selected. This sequence originates from a young man in good health. V and J are TRBV5-1 and TRBJ2-5, with D perhaps assigned TRBD1 or TRBD2 (5 bases each). The DNA of the CDR3 is TGCGCCAGCAGCTTGGGTCGGGGCGCGGAGACCCAGTACTTC. Protein product: CASSLGRGAETQYF.